This T cell receptor (beta chain) was captured by sequencing in a study of blood T cell repertoires in COVID-19 (TCRdb year 2020). For the wider study: Collaborator samples came from the United States, Italy and Spain and covered acute and convalescent phases of COVID-19. Where available, HLA class I and class II types were taken from metadata supplied by the sample provider and were not determined by assay-based typing. The material from the prospective study consisted of cDNA or gDNA derived from T cells, B-cell-depleted T cells, or PBMCs. Deeply sampled blood TCRbeta repertoires from subjects exposed to, actively infected with, or recovered from COVID-19 were included in the dataset. The repertoires were released in a freely available public database meant as a resource for research on the immune response to SARS-CoV-2. The samples were drawn from the first 160 participants of the ongoing ImmuneRACE study and from 1,254 subjects provided by 6 global collaborators. A de-identified subject ID, COVID-19 status, age in years and sex were almost always included in the sample metadata. On the study overall, not on this receptor specifically: The quantity of clinical and demographic metadata differed by source and by participant and was supplied without curation.

TCRbeta CDR3 regions were amplified from genomic DNA using the immunoSEQ Assay, a bias-controlled multiplex PCR. The study's processing was this. Nucleated cell counts per sample were estimated from amplification of reference gene primers within the assay. To quantify the absolute abundance of each unique TCRbeta CDR3 rearrangement, sequence reads were collapsed and filtered. For each sample, productive Simpson clonality was calculated as the square root of Simpson's diversity index across productive rearrangements. TCRdb re-hosts the immuneACCESS table, in-frame sequences only. Its copies lack some clones; in the studies checked, an unresolved V gene accounts for under half of them, and the cause for the rest is not known. The DNA was the basis for D and trimming; V, J and clone size are from that table. For this sample there are approximately 240,000 clones; about 88% appear just once. The top ten clonotypes cover approximately 2.1% of the sample.

Trimming removed 2 bases from V and 3 bases from J; the gene matches leave 5 bases unexplained. The CDR3 sequence holds 16 residues, the cysteine and phenylalanine included. Here the CDR3 DNA is all that survives: 48 bases in frame from base 1. Looking up the germline V gene yields CDR1 LGHNA and CDR2 YNFKEQ. With regard to this clone: It has no known antigen specificity. No per-base quality is available; no much larger clone lies one base away.

Samples from volunteer blood donors who had recovered from COVID-19 were contributed by a second Seattle source. Whole blood was collected in K2EDTA tubes by collaborating institutions according to the institutions' own protocols. Collaborator samples were shipped for TCRbeta analysis as frozen whole blood, isolated PBMCs, or DNA extracted from either sample type. The sequence links TRBV4-2 to TRBJ2-3, with 10 middle bases fitting TRBD1. Sequenced: peripheral blood. This clonotype was sampled from a middle-aged woman who had recovered from COVID-19. DNA sequence: TGTGCCAGCAGCCAACCAGACAGGGGGCGAACAGATACGCAGTATTTT. Protein translation: CASSQPDRGRTDTQYF.